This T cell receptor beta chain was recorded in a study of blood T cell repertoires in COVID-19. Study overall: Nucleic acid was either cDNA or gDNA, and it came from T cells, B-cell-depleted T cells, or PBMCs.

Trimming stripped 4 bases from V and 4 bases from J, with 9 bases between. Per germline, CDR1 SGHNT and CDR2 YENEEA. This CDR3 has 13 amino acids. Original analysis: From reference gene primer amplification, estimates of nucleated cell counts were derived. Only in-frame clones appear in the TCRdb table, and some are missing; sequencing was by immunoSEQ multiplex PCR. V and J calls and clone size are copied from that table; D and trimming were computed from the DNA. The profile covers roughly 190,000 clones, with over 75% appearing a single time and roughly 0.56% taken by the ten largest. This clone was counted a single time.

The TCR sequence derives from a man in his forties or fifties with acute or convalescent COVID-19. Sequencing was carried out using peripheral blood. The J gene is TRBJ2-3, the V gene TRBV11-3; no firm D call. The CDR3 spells CASSSELADTQYF. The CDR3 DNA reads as TGTGCCAGCAGCTCGGAGCTAGCAGATACGCAGTATTTT.